What follows describes a single TCR beta chain. Its antigen is unidentified. This sample was included in a study of neoadjuvant anti-PD-1 for oral cavity cancer. Whole-study context: Patients mostly received three to four biweekly nivolumab doses at 3 mg/kg before surgery. Non-progressing patients received a fourth nivolumab dose near day 43, then surgery on days 50-56.

The V and J ends lost 1 base and 4 bases respectively, with 7 bases between them. Germline values: CDR1 LNHNV, CDR2 YYDKDF (reference sequence). This CDR3 is built from 13 residues. The repertoire was sequenced with immunoSEQ multiplex PCR; TCRdb's copy has only in-frame clones and lacks some. The profile shows over 30,000 clones, 87% of them singletons. Study-wide findings and caveats: Treg/Th17 ratio rose with pretreatment blood and fell with post-treatment tumor TCRbeta clonality.

The material was PBMCs, obtained before nivolumab (anti-PD-1) treatment. This chain connects TRBV15 to TRBJ1-2; D is ambiguous. This clonotype was sampled from a person aged 35-79 years with oral cavity squamous cell carcinoma. The CDR3 nucleotides read TGTGCCACCAGCAGAGTATCGGGCTATGGCTACACCTTC. Its protein is CATSRVSGYGYTF.